These 28 T cell receptor beta chains came from one sample sequenced in a study of cytomegalovirus exposure and HLA in healthy donors. The PCR used 60 Vbeta and 13 Jbeta primers. The repertoire was sequenced with immunoSEQ multiplex PCR; TCRdb's copy has only in-frame clones and lacks some. The sample lists about 130,000 clones, 60% to 80% occurring once. Sequences were obtained from PBMCs. These receptors were obtained from a male donor in good health and CMV-seronegative.

This chain links TRBV14 with TRBJ1-1, with 7 positions matching TRBD1. Germline loops: CDR1 SGHDN, CDR2 FVKESK. V shed 1 base, J shed 2 bases, and the junction held 4 bases outside the gene matches. The CDR3 runs to 15 residues. This CDR3 reads CASSQVHRGNTEAFF. CDR3 nucleotide sequence: TGTGCCAGCAGCCAAGTCCACAGGGGAAACACTGAAGCTTTCTTT.

This chain links TRBV9 with TRBJ2-4; 7 bases are shared with TRBD2. Per the germline V gene, CDR1 is SGDLS and CDR2 is YYNGEE. The J segment lost 8 bases and the V segment lost 4 bases, leaving 12 bases of the junction unmatched. The CDR3 length is 15 residues. CDR3 DNA sequence: TGTGCCAGCAGCCCCGGGGGGAAGGATTTTGACATTCAGTACTTC. Encoded protein: CASSPGGKDFDIQYF.

For this clone: Sequence at one end of the junction differs from germline and may be a read error. The identical CDR3 is also encoded by other nucleotide sequences in the sample. The rearrangement uses TRBV30 and TRBJ2-5, with 7 bases matching TRBD1. CDR1 is GTSNPN and CDR2 is SVGIG in the germline V gene (reference sequence). This CDR3 is 15 amino acids long. CDR3 DNA sequence: TGCGCCTGGAGTGTTCCCAGGGGGTACCAAGAGACCCAGTACTTC. Protein: CAWSVPRGYQETQYF.

CDR3 region: CASSLFRLRNHQPNYGYTF. CDR3 coding DNA: TGTGCCAGCAGTTTATTTCGTCTGAGAAACCACCAACCTAACTATGGCTACACCTTC. This sequence joins TRBV28 and TRBJ1-2; no clear D. This CDR3 is 19 amino acids long. The V and J ends lost 1 base and 0 bases respectively, with 21 bases between them. The germline V gene has CDR1 MDHEN and CDR2 SYDVKM.

In this sample, this clone turned up a few times. The chain combines TRBV19 with TRBJ1-2; 7 nucleotides match TRBD1. V trimming: 1 base; J trimming: 4 bases; junction bases outside the gene matches: 6. The CDR3 is 15 amino acids. Germline V lookup: CDR1 LNHDA, CDR2 SQIVND (reference sequence). The CDR3 is CASSIVEGGGYGYTF. The CDR3 DNA is TGTGCCAGTAGTATAGTTGAAGGGGGCGGCTATGGCTACACCTTC.

In regard to this clone: This specimen includes other DNA sequences encoding the same CDR3. The chain is built from TRBV28 and TRBJ1-2; no reliable D call. Trimming left V 5 bases short and J 5 bases short, with 9 bases between. This CDR3 has 12 amino acids. Germline V gene data show CDR1 as MDHEN and CDR2 as SYDVKM. This CDR3 is CASSPGGYGYTF. CDR3 coding DNA: TGTGCCAGCAGTCCCGGAGGTTATGGCTACACCTTC.

V usage is TRBV30 and J usage is TRBJ2-2, with a weak D call TRBD2 (6 bases). V shed 5 bases and J shed 5 bases, with 18 bases lying between them. The CDR3 has 15 amino acids. Per the germline V gene, CDR1 is GTSNPN and CDR2 is SVGIG (reference sequence). CDR3 sequence reads: CAWATMRGITGELFF. The CDR3 nucleotides are TGTGCCTGGGCGACTATGCGCGGGATAACCGGGGAGCTGTTTTTT.

V gene TRBV4-1 combines with J gene TRBJ1-1; TRBD1 matches at 8 bases. After removal of 0 bases from V and 8 bases from J, the junction contained 5 bases not matched to a gene. The germline gives CDR1 MGHRA, CDR2 YSYEKL. The CDR3 sequence is 14 residues long. As DNA, the CDR3 is TGCGCCAGCAGCCAAGACCGGGACAGGAAAGAAGCTTTCTTT. As protein: CASSQDRDRKEAFF.

The chain recombines TRBV19 with TRBJ1-5, with TRBD1 matching 10 bases. This CDR3 has 15 residues. The V gene end was trimmed by 5 bases and the J gene end by 7 bases; junction bases not matched to a gene: 8. The V gene's germline CDR1 is LNHDA and CDR2 SQIVND (reference sequence). The CDR3 bases are TGTGCCAGTAGTTATACGGACAGGGGGAACCAGCCCCAGCATTTT. It encodes CASSYTDRGNQPQHF.

This clone was recorded once. The chain links TRBV28 to TRBJ1-2, with D perhaps matching TRBD1 (6 bases). V was clipped by 8 bases and J by 5 bases, with 21 bases between them. The CDR3 length is 15 residues. Germline CDR1 reads MDHEN; CDR2 reads SYDVKM. The CDR3 region is CASFPAGAGEYGYTF. Here the CDR3 DNA reads TGTGCCAGCTTCCCCGCGGGGGCCGGGGAATATGGCTACACCTTC.

The chain employs TRBV4-2 and TRBJ2-7; possibly TRBD1 for D (6 bases). This CDR3 has 14 amino acids. Germline loops: CDR1 LGHNA, CDR2 YNFKEQ. Between the trimmed V and J ends, which lost 5 bases and 3 bases, there was a span of 14 bases. The CDR3 here is CASSSMGTNYEQYF. CDR3 bases: TGTGCCAGCAGCTCCATGGGGACAAACTACGAGCAGTACTTC.

CDR3 nucleotide sequence: TGTGCCAGCAGTGTAAGACAGCCCAGGGGTGGCTACACCTTC. This sequence encodes CASSVRQPRGGYTF. The chain employs TRBV5-6 and TRBJ1-2; D perhaps matches TRBD1 (6 bases). From germline, CDR1 is SGHDT and CDR2 YYEEEE. The CDR3 is made up of 14 amino acids. V shed 5 bases and J shed 7 bases, with 18 bases lying between them. Full variable domain (missing parts from reference TRBV5-6 and TRBJ1-2): DAGVTQSPTHLIKTRGQQVTLRCSPKSGHDTVSWYQQALGQGPQFIFQYYEEEERQRGNFPDRFSGHQFPNYSSELNVNALLLGDSALYLCASSVRQPRGGYTFGSGTRLTVV.

This sequence joins TRBV5-4 and TRBJ2-7, with a possible D match to TRBD1 (6 bases). The CDR3 totals 15 residues. Trimming took 3 bases from V and 0 from J, leaving 13 bases between them. The V gene's germline CDR1 is SGHNT and CDR2 YYREEE (reference sequence). The CDR3 reads CASSSAGTHSYEQYF. In DNA form, the CDR3 reads TGTGCCAGCAGCTCCGCCGGGACACACTCCTACGAGCAGTACTTC.

The J gene is TRBJ2-7, the V gene TRBV11-3, with D uncertain. The CDR3 has 15 amino acids. Germline V gene sequence: CDR1 SGHNT, CDR2 YENEEA. V lost 6 bases and J lost 2, with 17 bases in between. The CDR3 protein is CASSLRWNRAYEQYF. CDR3 nucleotides: TGTGCCAGCAGTCTGAGGTGGAACCGTGCCTACGAGCAGTACTTC.

The chain is built from TRBV28 and TRBJ2-3; 8 nucleotides agree with TRBD2. The CDR3 is made up of 16 amino acids. CDR1 is MDHEN, CDR2 SYDVKM, per germline. The ends lost 4 bases at V and 0 bases at J; junction bases unmatched: 6. The CDR3 DNA follows: TGTGCCAGCAGTTCACTAGCGGCGATAAGCACAGATACGCAGTATTTT. This encodes CASSSLAAISTDTQYF. The complete variable domain, with remaining parts taken from reference TRBV28 and TRBJ2-3, reads DVKVTQSSRYLVKRTGEKVFLECVQDMDHENMFWYRQDPGLGLRLIYFSYDVKMKEKGDIPEGYSVSREKKERFSLILESASTNQTSMYLCASSSLAAISTDTQYFGPGTRLTVL.

In this sample, this clone turned up once. The rearrangement joins TRBV6-5 to TRBJ2-5; 8 positions agree with TRBD1. Near its end, the DNA agrees better with TRBJ2-7, so the J call may be wrong. The CDR3 runs to 15 residues. Per germline, CDR1 MNHEY and CDR2 SVGAGI. The CDR3 DNA reads TGTGCCAGCAGTTACGGTAACAGGGGGACCGGCGAGCAGTACTTC. Its protein product is CASSYGNRGTGEQYF.

V usage is TRBV5-1 and J usage is TRBJ2-5; 8 nucleotides agree with TRBD1. J was trimmed by 1 base and V by 4 bases; bases with no gene match: 6. Germline V gene lookup returns CDR1 SGHRS and CDR2 YFSETQ. The CDR3 is made up of 15 amino acids. DNA of the CDR3: TGCGCCAGCAGCACCGGACAGGGCCTCCAAGAGACCCAGTACTTC. It encodes CASSTGQGLQETQYF. Full variable domain (remainder filled in from reference TRBV5-1 and TRBJ2-5): KAGVTQTPRYLIKTRGQQVTLSCSPISGHRSVSWYQQTPGQGLQFLFEYFSETQRNKGNFPGRFSGRQFSNSRSEMNVSTLELGDSALYLCASSTGQGLQETQYFGPGTRLLVL.

The genes are TRBV6-5 and TRBJ1-1, with D perhaps matching TRBD1 (5 bases). There are 14 residues in the CDR3. Trimming stripped 0 bases from V and 2 bases from J, with 7 bases between. Germline V gene lookup returns CDR1 MNHEY and CDR2 SVGAGI. CDR3 protein: CASSYSGVNTEAFF. The DNA for the CDR3 is TGTGCCAGCAGTTACTCAGGGGTAAACACTGAAGCTTTCTTT.

The DNA of the CDR3 is TGTGCCAGCAGCAACGGGGGGGACACTGAAGCTTTCTTT. Protein: CASSNGGDTEAFF. V usage is TRBV28 and J usage is TRBJ1-1; maybe TRBD1 (5 bases). The germline CDR1 and CDR2 sequences are MDHEN and SYDVKM. The CDR3 has 13 amino acids. Deletions cut 6 bases from V and 3 bases from J, with 11 bases between.

This rearrangement joins TRBV7-2 to TRBJ2-3, with 7 bases matching TRBD1. CDR3 length equals 16 residues. Germline CDR1 reads SGHTA; CDR2 reads FQGNSA. Losses at the gene ends were 4 bases for V and 2 bases for J; bases not matched to a gene: 9. CDR3 residues: CASSSIGGQYTDTQYF. As DNA, the CDR3 is TGTGCCAGCAGCTCGATAGGGGGACAGTACACAGATACGCAGTATTTT. Complete variable domain (other parts from reference TRBV7-2 and TRBJ2-3): GAGVSQSPSNKVTEKGKDVELRCDPISGHTALYWYRQSLGQGLEFLIYFQGNSAPDKSGLPSDRFSAERTGGSVSTLTIQRTQQEDSAVYLCASSSIGGQYTDTQYFGPGTRLTVL.

A remark on this clone: Other DNA sequences in this specimen translate into the identical CDR3. The genes are TRBV7-9 and TRBJ2-1; TRBD2 is a possible D gene (5 bases). The V gene lost 5 bases and the J gene lost 0 bases, with 14 bases spanning the gap. CDR3 length: 16 amino acids. The germline V gene encodes CDR1 SEHNR and CDR2 FQNEAQ (reference sequence). DNA of the CDR3: TGTGCCAGCAGCCCGCGGACGGGAAGCTCCTACAATGAGCAGTTCTTC. Its translation is CASSPRTGSSYNEQFF.

CDR3 coding DNA: TGTGCCAGCAGTGCTCAGATCCTGGGAAACACCATATATTTT. It translates to CASSAQILGNTIYF. V and J are TRBV2 and TRBJ1-3; no clear D. The CDR3 is 14 residues long. V was shortened by 4 bases and J by 4 bases, with 11 bases between the two germline ends. CDR1 is SNHLY, CDR2 FYNNEI, per germline.

Turning to this clone: Other DNA sequences in the same sample also yield this CDR3. This rearrangement joins TRBV18 to TRBJ2-1; D may be TRBD2 (5 bases). This CDR3 has 16 amino acids. The V gene's germline CDR1 is KGHSH and CDR2 LQKENI. Trimming cost V 3 bases and J 0 bases, with 12 bases left between them. The CDR3 nucleotides are TGTGCCAGCTCACCGCGCCCGGGGATCTCCTACAATGAGCAGTTCTTC. Its translation: CASSPRPGISYNEQFF.

This clone appeared a few times. CDR3: CASSSPAGLDTQYF. The CDR3 region has the DNA TGTGCCAGCAGTTCCCCGGCGGGGTTAGATACGCAGTATTTT. The chain combines TRBV6-5 with TRBJ2-3, with a possible D match to TRBD2 (6 bases). This CDR3 is 14 amino acids long. Trimming took 4 bases from V and 5 from J, leaving 13 bases between them. Germline CDR1 is MNHEY and CDR2 is SVGAGI.

The chain employs TRBV7-2 and TRBJ1-1; D gene ambiguous. V lost 1 base and J lost 0, with 12 bases in between. Germline V gene lookup returns CDR1 SGHTA and CDR2 FQGNSA. This CDR3 contains 16 residues. The chain's CDR3 is CASSLGGKKMNTEAFF. The CDR3 DNA follows: TGTGCCAGCAGCTTAGGAGGCAAGAAGATGAACACTGAAGCTTTCTTT.

The rearrangement uses TRBV5-5 and TRBJ2-5; a weak D match, TRBD2 (5 bases). The CDR3 is made up of 14 amino acids. Trimming left V 3 bases short and J 2 bases short, with 11 bases between. Germline V CDR1 and CDR2: SGHKS, YYEKEE (reference sequence). CDR3 sequence (DNA): TGTGCCAGCAGCTATCTGACGGGACAAGAGACCCAGTACTTC. Its translation: CASSYLTGQETQYF. Full variable domain (missing parts from reference TRBV5-5 and TRBJ2-5): DAGVTQSPTHLIKTRGQQVTLRCSPISGHKSVSWYQQVLGQGPQFIFQYYEKEERGRGNFPDRFSARQFPNYSSELNVNALLLGDSALYLCASSYLTGQETQYFGPGTRLLVL.

The V call is TRBV19, the J call TRBJ1-1; no definite D call. The CDR3 spans 13 residues. Germline CDR1 LNHDA, CDR2 SQIVND (reference sequence). V shed 6 bases and J shed 4 bases, with 12 bases lying between them. This CDR3 is CASSQTRTTEAFF. DNA of the CDR3: TGTGCCAGTAGCCAGACAAGAACCACTGAAGCTTTCTTT. Full variable domain (remainder filled in from reference TRBV19 and TRBJ1-1): DGGITQSPKYLFRKEGQNVTLSCEQNLNHDAMYWYRQDPGQGLRLIYYSQIVNDFQKGDIAEGYSVSREKKESFPLTVTSAQKNPTAFYLCASSQTRTTEAFFGQGTRLTVV.

The chain employs TRBV15 and TRBJ1-2, with no clear D. The CDR3 runs 15 residues. Per germline, CDR1 LNHNV and CDR2 YYDKDF (reference sequence). Trimming stripped 3 bases from V and 6 bases from J, with 17 bases between. CDR3 sequence: CATSSDPVHADGYTF. The CDR3 DNA sequence: TGTGCCACCAGCAGTGACCCCGTGCACGCGGATGGCTACACCTTC.